This TCR beta chain came from a study of cytomegalovirus exposure and HLA in healthy donors. Unmatched junction bases numbered 5, after V lost 2 bases and J lost 3 bases. The CDR3 is made up of 15 amino acids. Germline V gene data show CDR1 as SGHNT and CDR2 as YYREEE (reference sequence). Using immunoSEQ multiplex PCR, the repertoire was profiled, and TCRdb retains in-frame clones only, with some absent. This table holds about 150,000 clones, 87% found once. The sequenced sample was PBMCs. V is TRBV5-4 and J is TRBJ2-7, with TRBD2 matching 10 bases. This receptor was identified in a man aged 18 to 35 in good health and CMV-seropositive. CDR3 region: CASSLSGGASYEQYF. In DNA form, the CDR3 reads TGTGCCAGCAGCTTAAGCGGGGGGGCGAGCTACGAGCAGTACTTC.